This T cell receptor beta chain derives from a study of PD-1 blockade in classical Hodgkin lymphoma. Profiling relied on immunoSEQ multiplex PCR, and the TCRdb table lists in-frame clones only, not all of them. This table has approximately 21,000 clones, 87% appearing once. Time point defined: newly diagnosed, previously untreated cHL patient sample. By magnetic negative selection, CD8+ T cells were isolated from the thawed PBMCs. The sample holds one count of this clone. Its antigen is currently unknown. The study's findings and limits: Whatever underlies the repertoire differences (possibly disease activity or prior therapy) remains undefined.

This clonotype was sampled from a human donor with classical Hodgkin lymphoma. The sample consisted of CD8+ T cells from blood.

The CDR3, as DNA: TGTGCCAGTATCGCAAGGGCGGAGGGCTACAATGAGCAGTTCTTC. Amino acids: CASIARAEGYNEQFF. The V gene is TRBV19, the J gene TRBJ2-1, with D maybe TRBD2 (6 bases). V was clipped by 7 bases and J by 3 bases, with 16 bases between them. From germline, CDR1 is LNHDA and CDR2 SQIVND (reference sequence). The CDR3 runs to 15 residues. Full variable domain (missing parts from reference TRBV19 and TRBJ2-1): DGGITQSPKYLFRKEGQNVTLSCEQNLNHDAMYWYRQDPGQGLRLIYYSQIVNDFQKGDIAEGYSVSREKKESFPLTVTSAQKNPTAFYLCASIARAEGYNEQFFGPGTRLTVL.